This TCR beta chain emerged from a study of T cells expressing NK-cell markers. From its re-call of the 5' RACE reads, TCRdb lists each CDR3 protein once, without DNA. Its listing shows 150,000 to 180,000 distinct CDR3 sequences. The CDR3 runs 15 residues. Germline V gene sequence: CDR1 DFQATT, CDR2 SNEGSKA (reference sequence). The receptor was derived from a woman in her 50s in good health. The sample comprised blood T cells: a sorted CD56 or NKG2C T cell subset, CD4+ or CD8+ T cells, or bulk PBMC T cells (not recorded which). The rearrangement links TRBV20-1 to TRBJ2-3; TCRdb designates TRBD2, a call that cannot be tested without DNA. The CDR3 region is CSAPCRSRATDTQYF.